Below are 25 T cell receptor beta chains sequenced from a single sample in a study of blood T cell repertoires in COVID-19. Repertoires were generated with immunoSEQ multiplex PCR, while TCRdb's copy carries only in-frame clones and drops some. The table has hundreds of thousands of clones, about 83% seen once. The sequenced sample was peripheral blood. These receptor sequences come from a woman older than 75 with COVID-19, enrolled during active disease.

V usage is TRBV28 and J usage is TRBJ2-7, with TRBD2 as a possible D gene (6 bases). Per germline, CDR1 MDHEN and CDR2 SYDVKM. The CDR3 has 13 amino acids. V was pared by 6 bases and J by 1 base, with 10 bases between. The CDR3 DNA sequence: TGTGCCAGCAGACCCGGGGGTTCCTACGAGCAGTACTTC. As protein: CASRPGGSYEQYF.

This rearrangement joins TRBV19 to TRBJ2-3; 12 bases match TRBD2. V trimming: 5 bases; J trimming: 5 bases; junction bases outside the gene matches: 2. The CDR3 covers 14 residues. The germline V gene has CDR1 LNHDA and CDR2 SQIVND (reference sequence). The CDR3 sequence is CASSSTSGGDTQYF. Written as DNA, the CDR3 is TGTGCCAGTAGTTCGACTAGCGGGGGAGATACGCAGTATTTT.

The rearrangement uses TRBV5-5 and TRBJ2-2; D is possibly TRBD2 (7 bases). Germline loops: CDR1 SGHKS, CDR2 YYEKEE (reference sequence). The CDR3 is 17 amino acids. Trimming cost V 4 bases and J 0 bases, with 16 bases left between them. The DNA for the CDR3 is TGTGCCAGCAGCAATCCGGGGGGCCTGTCGAACACCGGGGAGCTGTTTTTT. Translating it yields CASSNPGGLSNTGELFF.

The chain recombines TRBV10-3 with TRBJ1-2, with D possibly matching TRBD1 (6 bases). Germline assignment: CDR1 ENHRY and CDR2 SYGVKD. Trimming removed 4 bases from V and 2 bases from J, with 14 bases in between. This CDR3 spans 15 amino acids. The CDR3 protein is CAISATQGSNYGYTF. In nucleotides, the CDR3 is TGTGCCATCAGTGCGACACAGGGTTCCAACTATGGCTACACCTTC.

The chain carries TRBV27 and TRBJ2-2; a possible D gene is TRBD1 (6 bases). Trimming stripped 2 bases from V and 1 base from J, with 8 bases between. This CDR3 is 15 amino acids long. Germline V CDR1 and CDR2: MNHEY, SMNVEV (reference sequence). The CDR3 DNA is TGTGCCAGCAGTTTAAAGACAGGGAACACCGGGGAGCTGTTTTTT. Translated, it gives CASSLKTGNTGELFF.

The rearrangement links TRBV29-1 to TRBJ1-5; D not resolved. The CDR3 runs 14 residues. CDR1 is SQVTM and CDR2 is ANQGSEA in the germline V gene. V lost 6 bases and J 0 bases, leaving 12 bases between the germline ends. The CDR3 DNA is TGCAGCGTCTTGACGGGTTATAGCAATCAGCCCCAGCATTTT. The encoded protein is CSVLTGYSNQPQHF. Using reference TRBV29-1 and TRBJ1-5 for the parts outside the CDR3, the full variable domain is SAVISQKPSRDICQRGTSLTIQCQVDSQVTMMFWYRQQPGQSLTLIATANQGSEATYESGFVIDKFPISRPNLTFSTLTVSNMSPEDSSIYLCSVLTGYSNQPQHFGDGTRLSIL.

The V and J genes are TRBV28 and TRBJ1-1, with 7 bases fitting TRBD1. Trimming removed 8 bases from V and 2 bases from J; junction bases left unmatched: 14. This CDR3 contains 16 residues. The germline V gene encodes CDR1 MDHEN and CDR2 SYDVKM. The chain's CDR3 is CASGLNQGGLNTEAFF. CDR3 DNA sequence: TGTGCCAGCGGACTAAACCAGGGGGGTTTAAACACTGAAGCTTTCTTT.

The gene calls are TRBV12-3 or TRBV12-4 and TRBJ2-7; D gene uncertain. The CDR3 spans 12 residues. V was shortened by 5 bases and J by 2 bases, with 7 bases between the two germline ends. The CDR3 region has the DNA TGTGCCAGCAGTACATTGGCCTACGAGCAGTACTTC. Translating gives CASSTLAYEQYF.

V and J are TRBV10-1 and TRBJ1-2; tentatively, D is TRBD1 (5 bases). Trimming pared 6 bases from V and 8 bases from J, leaving 16 bases between. The CDR3 length is 13 residues. Germline V gives CDR1 WNHNN, CDR2 SYGVQD (reference sequence). CDR3 nucleotide sequence: TGCGCCAGCAGACCGGACACTCGGAGCGGCTACACCTTC. This encodes CASRPDTRSGYTF.

The V gene is TRBV28, the J gene TRBJ1-4; D ambiguous. The germline V gene has CDR1 MDHEN and CDR2 SYDVKM. V dropped 4 bases and J dropped 0 bases, with 24 bases sitting between them. The length of the CDR3 is 20 residues. CDR3 in amino acids: CASSSPDYFGLTSTNEKLFF. The CDR3 DNA reads TGTGCCAGCAGTTCGCCCGACTACTTCGGTTTGACCTCAACTAATGAAAAACTGTTTTTT. Full variable domain (missing parts from reference TRBV28 and TRBJ1-4): DVKVTQSSRYLVKRTGEKVFLECVQDMDHENMFWYRQDPGLGLRLIYFSYDVKMKEKGDIPEGYSVSREKKERFSLILESASTNQTSMYLCASSSPDYFGLTSTNEKLFFGSGTQLSVL.

The V call is TRBV6-5, the J call TRBJ1-4, with 8 bases aligning to TRBD1. The CDR3 is 15 residues long. The germline V gene encodes CDR1 MNHEY and CDR2 SVGAGI. V lost 5 bases, J lost 7 bases, and 9 bases stayed unmatched. CDR3 in DNA: TGTGCCAGCAGTCATACCGGACAGGGAGGTGAAAAACTGTTTTTT. It yields the protein CASSHTGQGGEKLFF.

The chain links TRBV18 to TRBJ1-5, with D tentatively TRBD1 (6 bases). This CDR3 has 15 amino acids. Germline V gene data show CDR1 as KGHSH and CDR2 as LQKENI. With 1 base removed from V and 5 bases from J, the gap between germline ends came to 12 bases. This CDR3 reads CASSPQGGGDQPQHF. The CDR3 region has the DNA TGTGCCAGCTCACCACAGGGGGGGGGCGATCAGCCCCAGCATTTT.

This clone was found once. CDR3 sequence: CASSEEGRGVGTDTQYF. In DNA form, the CDR3 reads TGTGCCAGCAGTGAAGAAGGACGGGGGGTGGGCACAGATACGCAGTATTTT. This chain joins TRBV2 and TRBJ2-3, with 7 bases identical to TRBD2. From germline, CDR1 is SNHLY and CDR2 FYNNEI. Trimming took 1 base from V and 1 from J; bases not matched to a gene: 8. This CDR3 is built from 17 residues.

The chain links TRBV7-9 to TRBJ2-5, with 11 positions matching TRBD2. The CDR3 contains 15 residues. V lost 5 bases to trimming and J lost 2 bases; unmatched junction nucleotides: 4. Germline V gene data show CDR1 as SEHNR and CDR2 as FQNEAQ (reference sequence). CDR3 DNA sequence: TGTGCCAGCAGCACCGGGACTAGCGGTCAAGAGACCCAGTACTTC. Translation: CASSTGTSGQETQYF. The variable domain in full, completed from reference TRBV7-9 and TRBJ2-5, reads DTGVSQNPRHKITKRGQNVTFRCDPISEHNRLYWYRQTLGQGPEFLTYFQNEAQLEKSRLLSDRFSAERPKGSFSTLEIQRTEQGDSAMYLCASSTGTSGQETQYFGPGTRLLVL.

Only one count was recorded for this clone. The chain has TRBV3-1 (or the pseudogene TRBV3-2) and TRBJ2-5, with unresolved D. Germline V lookup: CDR1 LGHDT, CDR2 YNNKEL (reference sequence). CDR3 length equals 13 residues. With 8 bases removed from V and 1 base from J, the gap between germline ends came to 11 bases. This CDR3 is CASSRIGQETQYF. The CDR3 coding sequence is TGTGCCAGCTCTAGGATCGGCCAAGAGACCCAGTACTTC.

The genes are TRBV28 and TRBJ1-2; 8 nucleotides align to TRBD1. V shed 5 bases, J shed 7 bases, and the junction held 6 bases outside the gene matches. Per the germline V gene, CDR1 is MDHEN and CDR2 is SYDVKM. CDR3 length equals 13 residues. In DNA form, the CDR3 reads TGTGCCAGCAGTCCTCACGACAGGGGTGGCTACACCTTC. Translated: CASSPHDRGGYTF.

This chain joins TRBV7-9 and TRBJ2-7; D perhaps matches TRBD1 (5 bases). The V end lost 5 bases, the J end lost 4 bases, and 9 bases lay between the germline ends. The CDR3 length is 12 residues. The germline V gene encodes CDR1 SEHNR and CDR2 FQNEAQ (reference sequence). CDR3 in amino acids: CASSQRQYEQYF. Written as DNA, the CDR3 is TGTGCCAGCAGCCAAAGACAGTACGAGCAGTACTTC.

The gene calls are TRBV7-8 and TRBJ1-1; 11 positions match TRBD1. CDR1 is SGHVS and CDR2 is FQNEAQ in the germline V gene. The CDR3 length is 15 residues. V trimming: 4 bases; J trimming: 6 bases; junction bases outside the gene matches: 7. As DNA, the CDR3 is TGTGCCAGCAGCTACAACCGGGACAGGGGGGCTGAAGCTTTCTTT. Translating gives CASSYNRDRGAEAFF.

The chain employs TRBV24-1 and TRBJ2-1; perhaps TRBD1 as D (6 bases). Between the trimmed V and J ends, which lost 3 bases and 4 bases, there was a span of 18 bases. The germline CDR1 and CDR2 sequences are KGHDR and SFDVKD. The CDR3 covers 17 residues. CDR3 in DNA: TGTGCCACCAGTGATAACTCAGTCAGGGGACGGTACAATGAGCAGTTCTTC. Protein: CATSDNSVRGRYNEQFF.

V and J are TRBV5-1 and TRBJ2-2; D might be TRBD1 (6 bases). V was trimmed by 3 bases and J by 6 bases, leaving 12 bases between them. Germline-derived CDR1 and CDR2 are SGHRS and YFSETQ. CDR3 length: 14 residues. The CDR3 nucleotides read TGCGCCAGCAGCTCACAGGGTAGAGCCGGGGAGCTGTTTTTT. This codes for CASSSQGRAGELFF.

The gene calls are TRBV28 and TRBJ1-2; a weak D match, TRBD1 (5 bases). Trimming took off 3 bases at V and 8 bases at J, with 19 bases between the two ends. This CDR3 spans 15 amino acids. Germline CDR1 MDHEN, CDR2 SYDVKM. CDR3 sequence reads: CASSLSIQGRWGYTF. The CDR3 coding sequence is TGTGCCAGCAGTTTGAGCATTCAGGGCCGGTGGGGCTACACCTTC.

With regard to this clone: The CDR3 does not end in the conserved phenylalanine or tryptophan, so this is likely a read error. The limits of the CDR3 on the DNA are not certain, so only TCRdb's listed CDR3 is given. The chain is built from TRBV5-6 and TRBJ2-3; the table's D call, TRBD2, has no DNA check behind it. The CDR3 spans 14 amino acids, including both terminal residues. CDR1 SGHDT and CDR2 YYEEEE come from the germline V gene. The CDR3: CASSSQGLAGGPAA.

This chain links TRBV9 with TRBJ1-6; D possibly corresponds to TRBD1 (5 bases). Looked up from germline, CDR1 is SGDLS and CDR2 is YYNGEE. Trimming took 2 bases from V and 8 from J, leaving 20 bases between them. The CDR3 loop spans 17 amino acids. The CDR3 DNA follows: TGTGCCAGCAGCGTGGAACATTACAGGCGAATTGATTCACCCCTCCACTTT. Translation: CASSVEHYRRIDSPLHF.

Details on this clone: Other nucleotide sequences from this sample produce the same CDR3. V gene TRBV28 combines with J gene TRBJ2-1; TRBD2 matches 8 bases. The V and J ends lost 4 bases and 2 bases, in that order; junction bases with no gene match: 7. The CDR3 totals 16 residues. In germline, CDR1 is MDHEN, CDR2 SYDVKM. The CDR3 coding sequence is TGTGCCAGCAGTTCCCCGGGGGGGGCGACCTACAATGAGCAGTTCTTC. Translated: CASSSPGGATYNEQFF.

The V call is TRBV3-1 (or the pseudogene TRBV3-2), the J call TRBJ1-2; TRBD1 is a possible D gene (5 bases). Trimming removed 4 bases from V and 6 bases from J, with 9 bases in between. Germline CDR1 is LGHDT and CDR2 is YNNKEL (reference sequence). The CDR3 has 12 residues. The CDR3 reads CASSLGGDGYTF. The CDR3 region has the DNA TGTGCCAGCAGCCTAGGAGGGGATGGCTACACCTTC.